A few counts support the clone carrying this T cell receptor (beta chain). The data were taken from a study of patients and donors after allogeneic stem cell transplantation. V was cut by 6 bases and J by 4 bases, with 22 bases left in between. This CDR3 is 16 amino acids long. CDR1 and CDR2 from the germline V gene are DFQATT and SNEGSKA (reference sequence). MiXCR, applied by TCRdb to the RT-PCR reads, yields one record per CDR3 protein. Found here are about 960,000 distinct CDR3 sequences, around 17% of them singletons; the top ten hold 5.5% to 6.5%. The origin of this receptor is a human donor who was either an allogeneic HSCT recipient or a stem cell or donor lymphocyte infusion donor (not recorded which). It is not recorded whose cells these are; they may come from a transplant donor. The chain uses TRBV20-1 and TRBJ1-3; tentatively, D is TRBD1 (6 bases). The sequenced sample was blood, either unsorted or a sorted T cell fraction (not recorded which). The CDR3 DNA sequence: TGCAGTGCCTCAGGGGTCAGGGGCGCTTACGGAAACACCATATATTTT. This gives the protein CSASGVRGAYGNTIYF.